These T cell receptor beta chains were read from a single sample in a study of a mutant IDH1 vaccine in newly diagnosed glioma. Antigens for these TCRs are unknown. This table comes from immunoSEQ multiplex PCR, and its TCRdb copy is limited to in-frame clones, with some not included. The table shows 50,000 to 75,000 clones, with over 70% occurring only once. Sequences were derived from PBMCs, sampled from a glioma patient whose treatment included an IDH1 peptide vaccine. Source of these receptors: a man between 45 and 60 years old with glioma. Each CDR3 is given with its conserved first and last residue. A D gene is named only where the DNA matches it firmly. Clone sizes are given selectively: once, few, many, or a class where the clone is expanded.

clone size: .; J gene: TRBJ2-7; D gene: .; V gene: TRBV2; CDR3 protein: CASSDSISSYEQYF; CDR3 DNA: TGTGCCAGCAGTGATTCAATTTCCTCCTACGAGCAGTACTTC
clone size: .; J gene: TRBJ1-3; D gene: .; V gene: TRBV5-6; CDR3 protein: CASSWGLSSGNTIYF; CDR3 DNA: TGTGCCAGCAGCTGGGGGTTGAGCTCTGGAAACACCATATATTTT
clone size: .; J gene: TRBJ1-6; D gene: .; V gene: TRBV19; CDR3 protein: CASGFGGMNSPLHF; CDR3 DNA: TGTGCCAGTGGATTCGGAGGGATGAACTCACCCCTCCACTTT
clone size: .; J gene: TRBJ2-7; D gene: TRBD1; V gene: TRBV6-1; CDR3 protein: CASLRQGGVYEQYF; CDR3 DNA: TGTGCCAGCCTCAGACAGGGGGGTGTCTACGAGCAGTACTTC
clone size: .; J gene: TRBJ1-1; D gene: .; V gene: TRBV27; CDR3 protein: CASSFSHSQNTEAFF; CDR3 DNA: TGTGCCAGCAGTTTTTCTCACAGCCAGAACACTGAAGCTTTCTTT
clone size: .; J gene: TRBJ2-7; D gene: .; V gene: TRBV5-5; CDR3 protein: CASSSTRGLPFYEQYF; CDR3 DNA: TGTGCCAGCAGTTCAACTCGGGGGCTCCCCTTCTACGAGCAGTACTTC
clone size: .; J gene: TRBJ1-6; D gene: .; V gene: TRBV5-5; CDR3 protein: CAGSTWSNSPLHF; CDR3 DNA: TGTGCCGGCAGCACCTGGTCCAATTCACCCCTCCACTTT
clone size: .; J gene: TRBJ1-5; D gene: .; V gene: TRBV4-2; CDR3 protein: CASSQDTLQAPNQPQHF; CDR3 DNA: TGTGCCAGCAGCCAAGATACTCTCCAGGCCCCCAATCAGCCCCAGCATTTT
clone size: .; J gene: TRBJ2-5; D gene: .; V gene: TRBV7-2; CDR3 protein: CASSSPGGNQETQYF; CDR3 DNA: TGTGCCAGCAGCTCCCCTGGTGGGAACCAAGAGACCCAGTACTTC
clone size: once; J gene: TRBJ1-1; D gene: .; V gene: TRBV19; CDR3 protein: CASRSPNTEAFF; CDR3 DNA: TGTGCCAGTAGAAGCCCTAACACTGAAGCTTTCTTT
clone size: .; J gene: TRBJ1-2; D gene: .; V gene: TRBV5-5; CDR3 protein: CASRFVGGSYGYTF; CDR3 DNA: TGTGCCAGCAGGTTCGTCGGAGGTAGCTATGGCTACACCTTC
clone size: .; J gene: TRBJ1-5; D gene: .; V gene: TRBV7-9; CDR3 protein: CASSSLGDQPQHF; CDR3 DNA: TGTGCCAGCAGCTCGCTAGGGGACCAGCCCCAGCATTTT
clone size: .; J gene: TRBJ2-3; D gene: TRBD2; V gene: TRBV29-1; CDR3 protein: CSVLTSGLDTQYF; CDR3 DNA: TGCAGCGTGCTGACTAGCGGCCTAGATACGCAGTATTTT
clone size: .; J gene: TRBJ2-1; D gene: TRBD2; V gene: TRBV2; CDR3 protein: CASTGGSNNEQFF; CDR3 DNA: TGTGCCAGCACGGGGGGGTCAAACAATGAGCAGTTCTTC
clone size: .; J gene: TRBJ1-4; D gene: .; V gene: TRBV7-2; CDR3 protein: CASSLNSNEKLFF; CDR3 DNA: TGTGCCAGCAGCTTAAACAGTAATGAAAAACTGTTTTTT
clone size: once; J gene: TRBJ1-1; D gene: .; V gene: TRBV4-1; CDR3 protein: CASSQGGRALNTEAFF; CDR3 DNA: TGCGCCAGCAGCCAGGGGGGACGGGCCTTGAACACTGAAGCTTTCTTT
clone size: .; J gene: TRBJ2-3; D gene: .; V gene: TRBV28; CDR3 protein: CASSSSRADTQYF; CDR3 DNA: TGTGCCAGCAGTTCCTCTAGGGCAGATACGCAGTATTTT
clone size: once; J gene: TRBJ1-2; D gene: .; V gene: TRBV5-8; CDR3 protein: CASSLGEGFDYGYTF; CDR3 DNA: TGTGCCAGCAGCTTGGGTGAGGGATTCGACTATGGCTACACCTTC
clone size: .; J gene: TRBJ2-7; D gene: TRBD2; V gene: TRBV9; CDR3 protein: CASQGGGSYEQYF; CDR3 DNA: TGTGCCAGCCAGGGTGGCGGGAGCTACGAGCAGTACTTC
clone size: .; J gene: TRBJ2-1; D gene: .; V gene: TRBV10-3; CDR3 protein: CAIRPLDNEQFF; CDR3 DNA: TGTGCCATCAGACCACTTGACAATGAGCAGTTCTTC
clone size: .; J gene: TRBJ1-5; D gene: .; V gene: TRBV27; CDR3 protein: CASRTGTQNQPQHF; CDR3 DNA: TGTGCCAGCAGAACCGGGACACAGAATCAGCCCCAGCATTTT
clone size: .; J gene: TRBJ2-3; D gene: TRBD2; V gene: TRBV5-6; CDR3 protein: CASSRQSTSGGAADTQYF; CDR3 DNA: TGTGCCAGCAGCCGGCAAAGTACTAGCGGGGGGGCCGCAGATACGCAGTATTTT
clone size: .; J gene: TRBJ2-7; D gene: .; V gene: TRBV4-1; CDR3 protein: CASSQDRVGLSYEQYF; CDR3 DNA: TGCGCCAGCAGCCAGGACCGGGTGGGCCTCTCCTACGAGCAGTACTTC
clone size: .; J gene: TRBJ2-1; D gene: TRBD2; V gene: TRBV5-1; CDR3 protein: CASSLGTSGGSYNEQFF; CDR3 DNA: TGCGCCAGCAGCCTAGGGACTAGCGGGGGTTCCTACAATGAGCAGTTCTTC
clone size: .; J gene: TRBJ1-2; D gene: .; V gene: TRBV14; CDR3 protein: CASSPWGGSYGYTF; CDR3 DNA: TGTGCCAGCAGCCCTTGGGGGGGGTCCTATGGCTACACCTTC
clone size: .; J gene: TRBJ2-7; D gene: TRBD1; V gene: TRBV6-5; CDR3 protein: CASSLAGQGGYEQYF; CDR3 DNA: TGTGCCAGCAGTCTAGCCGGACAGGGAGGCTACGAGCAGTACTTC
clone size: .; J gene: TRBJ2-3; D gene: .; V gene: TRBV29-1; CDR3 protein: CSVEDVQRSTDTQYF; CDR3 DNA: TGCAGCGTTGAAGATGTACAGCGATCCACAGATACGCAGTATTTT
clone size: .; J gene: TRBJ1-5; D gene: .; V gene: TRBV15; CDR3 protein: CATSSQGQPQHF; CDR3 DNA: TGTGCCACCAGCAGCCAAGGCCAGCCCCAGCATTTT
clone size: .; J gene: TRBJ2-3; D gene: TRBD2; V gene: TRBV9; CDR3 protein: CASSDLRGGLSTDTQYF; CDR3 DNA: TGTGCCAGCAGCGACCTCCGGGGGGGCCTATCTACAGATACGCAGTATTTT
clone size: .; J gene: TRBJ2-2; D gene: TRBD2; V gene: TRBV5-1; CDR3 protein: CASRGLGFSGELFF; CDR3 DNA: TGCGCCAGCAGAGGACTAGGCTTCTCCGGGGAGCTGTTTTTT
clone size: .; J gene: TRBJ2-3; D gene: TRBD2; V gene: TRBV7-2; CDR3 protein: CASSLSSGITDTQYF; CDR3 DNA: TGTGCCAGCAGCTTAAGTAGCGGGATCACAGATACGCAGTATTTT
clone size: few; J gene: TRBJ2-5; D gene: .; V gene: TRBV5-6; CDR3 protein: CASSDVGRAETQYF; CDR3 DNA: TGTGCCAGCAGTGACGTCGGCAGGGCAGAGACCCAGTACTTC
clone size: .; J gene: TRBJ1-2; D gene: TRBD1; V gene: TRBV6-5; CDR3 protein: CASSYSRTGGGYGYTF; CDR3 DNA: TGTGCCAGCAGTTACTCAAGGACAGGGGGGGGATATGGCTACACCTTC
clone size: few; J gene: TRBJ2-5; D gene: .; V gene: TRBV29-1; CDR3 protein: CSVSLQGRRETQYF; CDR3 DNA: TGCAGCGTTTCTTTGCAGGGAAGAAGAGAGACCCAGTACTTC
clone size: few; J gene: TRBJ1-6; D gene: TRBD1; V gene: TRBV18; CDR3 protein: CASSPDRLSPLHF; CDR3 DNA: TGTGCCAGCTCACCGGACAGGCTTTCACCCCTCCACTTT
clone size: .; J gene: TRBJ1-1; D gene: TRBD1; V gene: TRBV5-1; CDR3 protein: CASSLGTGVRTEAFF; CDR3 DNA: TGCGCCAGCAGCTTGGGGACAGGGGTAAGGACTGAAGCTTTCTTT
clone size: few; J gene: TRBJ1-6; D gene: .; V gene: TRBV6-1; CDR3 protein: CASRLTSNHSPLHF; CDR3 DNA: TGTGCCAGCAGGTTAACCTCGAACCATTCACCCCTCCACTTT
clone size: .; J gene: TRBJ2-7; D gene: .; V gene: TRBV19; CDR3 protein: CASSPGAYYEQYF; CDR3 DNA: TGTGCCAGTAGTCCCGGGGCTTACTACGAGCAGTACTTC
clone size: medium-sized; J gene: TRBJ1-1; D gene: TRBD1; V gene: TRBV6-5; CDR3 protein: CASSYYQGGAEAFF; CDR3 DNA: TGTGCCAGCAGTTACTACCAGGGGGGAGCTGAAGCTTTCTTT
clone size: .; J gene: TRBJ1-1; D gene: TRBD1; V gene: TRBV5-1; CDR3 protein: CASKTGGTEAFF; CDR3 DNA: TGCGCCAGCAAAACAGGGGGGACTGAAGCTTTCTTT
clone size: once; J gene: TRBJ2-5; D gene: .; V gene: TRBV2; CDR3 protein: CASSGGQETQYF; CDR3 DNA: TGTGCCAGCAGTGGGGGGCAAGAGACCCAGTACTTC